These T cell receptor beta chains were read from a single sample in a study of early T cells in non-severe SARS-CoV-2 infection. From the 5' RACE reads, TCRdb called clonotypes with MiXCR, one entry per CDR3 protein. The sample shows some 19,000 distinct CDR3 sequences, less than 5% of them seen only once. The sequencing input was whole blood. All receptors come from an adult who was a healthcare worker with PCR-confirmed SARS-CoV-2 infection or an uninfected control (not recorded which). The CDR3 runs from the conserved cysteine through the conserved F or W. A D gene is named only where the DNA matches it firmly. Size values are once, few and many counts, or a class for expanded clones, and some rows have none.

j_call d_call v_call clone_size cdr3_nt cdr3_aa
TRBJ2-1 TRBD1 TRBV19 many TGTGCCAGTAGTATAGGCCGAGGGGGCTATGAGCAGTTCTTC CASSIGRGGYEQFF
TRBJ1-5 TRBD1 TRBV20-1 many TGCAGTGTCCCGGACAGGGCGATTCAGCCCCAGCATTTT CSVPDRAIQPQHF
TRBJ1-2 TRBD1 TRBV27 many TGTGCCAGCAGCGGACAGGGGTGGCCGGTCTATGGCTACACCTTC CASSGQGWPVYGYTF
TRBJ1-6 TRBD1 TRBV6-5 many TGTGCCAGCAATCCGAACCGGGACAGGGCCTATAATTCACCCCTCCACTTT CASNPNRDRAYNSPLHF
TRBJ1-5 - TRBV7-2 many - CASSPFGAGNQPQHF
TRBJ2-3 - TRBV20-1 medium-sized TGCAGTGCTACCCCGGGGGCCGATATAGATACGCAGTATTTT CSATPGADIDTQYF
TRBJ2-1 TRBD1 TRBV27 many TGTGCCAGCAGTCTTCCAGGGACAGGGGTAACCTACAATGAGCAGTTCTTC CASSLPGTGVTYNEQFF
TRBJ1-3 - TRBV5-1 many TGCGCCAGCAGCCCGGACAGAGTCTCTGGAAACACCATATATTTT CASSPDRVSGNTIYF
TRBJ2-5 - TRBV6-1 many TGTGCCAGCACCCAAGAGGCAGATTTAAGCCAAACGACCCAGTACTTC CASTQEADLSQTTQYF
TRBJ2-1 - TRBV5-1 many TGCGCCAGCAGCCTCAGGGGTAGCTCCTACAATGAGCAGTTCTTC CASSLRGSSYNEQFF
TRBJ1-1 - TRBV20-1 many TGCAGTGCTAAAAAAACGGAGACTGAAGCTTTCTTT CSAKKTETEAFF
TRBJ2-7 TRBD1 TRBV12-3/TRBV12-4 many TGTGCCAGCAGTTTAAAGACAGGGTACTCGGACGAGCAGTACTTC CASSLKTGYSDEQYF
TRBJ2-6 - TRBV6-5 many TGTGCCAGCCTCGGAGGGTCCGGACCTGCCGGGGCCAACGTCCTGACTTTC CASLGGSGPAGANVLTF
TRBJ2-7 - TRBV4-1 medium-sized TGCGCCAGCAGCCAAGAAGCGTGGAGGGAGCAGTACTTC CASSQEAWREQYF
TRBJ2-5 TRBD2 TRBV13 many TGTGCCAGCAGCTCCCTTGCGGGGGGACTCCAAGAGACCCAGTACTTC CASSSLAGGLQETQYF
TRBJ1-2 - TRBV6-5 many TGTGCCAGCAGTTATCAGGGAACGGGCGGCTACACCTTC CASSYQGTGGYTF
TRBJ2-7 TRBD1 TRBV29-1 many TGCAGCGTTGAAGTTACAGGGGCCTACGAGCAGTACTTC CSVEVTGAYEQYF
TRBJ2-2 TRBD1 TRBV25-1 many TGTGCCAGCAGTGTGACAGGGACCGCCGGGGAGCTGTTTTTT CASSVTGTAGELFF
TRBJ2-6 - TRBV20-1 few TGCAGTGCTAGTCGGAGCTCTGGGGCCAACGTCCTGACTTTC CSASRSSGANVLTF
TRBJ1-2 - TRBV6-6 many TGTGCCAGCAAAAGGGCAGACTATGGCTACACCTTC CASKRADYGYTF
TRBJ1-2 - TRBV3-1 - TGTGCCAGCAGCGAACAAGCGCTTTCTCATGGCTACACCTTC CASSEQALSHGYTF
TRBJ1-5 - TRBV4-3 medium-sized TGCGCCAGCAGCCACAGGAGGGGGGACAATCAGCCCCAGCATTTT CASSHRRGDNQPQHF
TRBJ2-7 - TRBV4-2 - TGTGCCAGCAGCTACGGACGGGGCCGCTACGAGCAGTACTTC CASSYGRGRYEQYF
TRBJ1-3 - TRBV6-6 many TGTGCCAGCGGGGGGGAACGTAACACCATATATTTT CASGGERNTIYF
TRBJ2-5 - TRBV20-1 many TGCAGTGCCCCGGCGGGGGCCCAAGAGACCCAGTACTTC CSAPAGAQETQYF
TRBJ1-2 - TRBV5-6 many TGTGCCAGCAGCCCGGACGGACGAAACTATGGCTACACCTTC CASSPDGRNYGYTF
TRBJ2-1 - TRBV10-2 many TGCGCCAGCAGTCCCGACAGGGAGGTTGGGAATGAGCAGTTCTTC CASSPDREVGNEQFF
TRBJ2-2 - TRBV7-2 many TGTGCCAGCAGACGGGACTCCGGGAACACCGGGGAGCTGTTTTTT CASRRDSGNTGELFF
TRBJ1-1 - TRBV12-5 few TGTGCTAGTGGTTTACGACAGAACACTGAAGCTTTCTTT CASGLRQNTEAFF
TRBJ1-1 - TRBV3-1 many TGTGCCAGCAGCCAAGGCAGGGGCCAGAACACTGAAGCTTTCTTT CASSQGRGQNTEAFF
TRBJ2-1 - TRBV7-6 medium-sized TGTGCCAGCAGCTTAGCGGGTATGTGGGACAATGAGCAGTTCTTC CASSLAGMWDNEQFF